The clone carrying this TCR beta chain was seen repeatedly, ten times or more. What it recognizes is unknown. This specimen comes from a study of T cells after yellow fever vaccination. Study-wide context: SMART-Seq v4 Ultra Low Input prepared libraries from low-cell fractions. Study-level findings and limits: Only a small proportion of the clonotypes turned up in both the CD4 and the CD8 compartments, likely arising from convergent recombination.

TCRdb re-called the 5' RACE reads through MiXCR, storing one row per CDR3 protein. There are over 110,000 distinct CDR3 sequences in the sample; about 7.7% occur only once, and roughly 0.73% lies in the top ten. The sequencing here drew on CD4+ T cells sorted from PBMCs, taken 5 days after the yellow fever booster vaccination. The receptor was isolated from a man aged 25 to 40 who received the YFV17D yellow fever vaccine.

CDR3 nucleotides: TGCAGTGCTAGAGAAGGTAGAAGAGAGACCCAGTACTTC. Translation: CSAREGRRETQYF. The chain carries TRBV20-1 and TRBJ2-5, with D hard to call. This CDR3 region has 13 residues. Germline CDR1 and CDR2: DFQATT and SNEGSKA (reference sequence). V lost 0 bases and J 4 bases, leaving 9 bases between the germline ends.